Below, 23 T cell receptor beta chains from the same sample are listed, as sequenced in a study of blood T cell repertoires in COVID-19. The method was immunoSEQ multiplex PCR; TCRdb's version includes in-frame clones alone and lacks a portion of them. The sample carries approximately 190,000 clones, 84% recorded once. The sample consisted of peripheral blood. These TCRs come from a young man with active or convalescent COVID-19.

As DNA, the CDR3 is TGTGCCAGCAGTTACTCTGACTCTAACTATGGCTACACCTTC. This gives the protein CASSYSDSNYGYTF. The chain combines TRBV6-5 with TRBJ1-2; D is unclear. This CDR3 has 14 residues. The germline V gene has CDR1 MNHEY and CDR2 SVGAGI. Trimming stripped 0 bases from V and 0 bases from J, with 5 bases between.

The CDR3 sequence: CASSQGVAPQETQYF. The CDR3 nucleotides read TGTGCCAGCAGCCAAGGTGTGGCTCCCCAAGAGACCCAGTACTTC. The chain links TRBV14 to TRBJ2-5; D is unclear. The CDR3 runs 15 residues. Trimming took 1 base from V and 1 from J, leaving 10 bases between them. Per the germline V gene, CDR1 is SGHDN and CDR2 is FVKESK.

The rearrangement joins TRBV10-2 to TRBJ2-2; D is unclear. V lost 10 bases, J lost 3 bases, and 18 bases lay in between. CDR1 is WSHSY and CDR2 is SAAADI in the germline V gene. This CDR3 has 15 residues. CDR3 sequence reads: CATHSRLGYTGELFF. CDR3 DNA sequence: TGCGCCACCCACAGTCGGCTCGGTTACACCGGGGAGCTGTTTTTT.

The DNA for the CDR3 is TGTGCCAGCAGTGAACAGGCCAGCAATCAGCCCCAGCATTTT. Its translation is CASSEQASNQPQHF. This chain connects TRBV2 to TRBJ1-5; D is ambiguous. V lost 2 bases to trimming and J lost 1 base, with 6 bases between them. Germline V gene data show CDR1 as SNHLY and CDR2 as FYNNEI. The CDR3 has 14 residues.

J is TRBJ1-1 and V is TRBV10-1; TRBD1 is a possible D gene (6 bases). Per germline, CDR1 WNHNN and CDR2 SYGVQD (reference sequence). The CDR3 has 13 residues. Between the trimmed V and J ends, which lost 4 bases and 2 bases, there was a span of 8 bases. The CDR3 sequence: CASSGQVNTEAFF. CDR3 in DNA: TGCGCCAGCAGTGGACAGGTCAACACTGAAGCTTTCTTT.

The chain is built from TRBV6-5 and TRBJ2-3; D is perhaps TRBD2 (5 bases). The CDR3 is 14 residues long. Trimming removed 10 bases from V and 0 bases from J, with 14 bases in between. The germline V gene has CDR1 MNHEY and CDR2 SVGAGI. The CDR3 reads CATRTLASTDTQYF. CDR3 coding DNA: TGTGCCACCAGGACTCTCGCTAGCACAGATACGCAGTATTTT.

The rearrangement links TRBV7-8 to TRBJ2-2, with 10 bases that match TRBD2. V dropped 1 base and J dropped 3; count of bases not matched to a gene: 11. This CDR3 has 19 residues. The germline V gene encodes CDR1 SGHVS and CDR2 FQNEAQ. CDR3 amino acids: CASSLGPLTSGFDTGELFF. The CDR3, as DNA: TGTGCCAGCAGCTTAGGGCCCCTGACTAGCGGGTTTGACACCGGGGAGCTGTTTTTT. Looking up the rest from reference TRBV7-8 and TRBJ2-2 gives the full variable domain: GAGVSQSPRYKVAKRGQDVALRCDPISGHVSLFWYQQALGQGPEFLTYFQNEAQLDKSGLPSDRFFAERPEGSVSTLKIQRTQQEDSAVYLCASSLGPLTSGFDTGELFFGEGSRLTVL.

The V and J genes are TRBV6-5 and TRBJ1-6, with 9 bases matching TRBD1. J lost 10 bases, V lost 7 bases, and 8 bases had no gene match. Germline lookup yields CDR1 MNHEY and CDR2 SVGAGI. The CDR3 spans 14 residues. The CDR3 region is CASTQGAPRSPLHF. As DNA, the CDR3 is TGTGCCAGCACACAGGGGGCGCCCCGGTCACCCCTCCACTTT.

This rearrangement joins TRBV10-3 to TRBJ1-5; weak D call: TRBD1 (6 bases). V was cut by 4 bases and J by 6 bases, with 13 bases left in between. The CDR3 has 14 amino acids. Germline V gene sequence: CDR1 ENHRY, CDR2 SYGVKD. CDR3 region: CAISGAGDGQPQHF. The CDR3 region has the DNA TGTGCCATCAGTGGGGCAGGGGACGGTCAGCCCCAGCATTTT.

The J gene is TRBJ1-1, the V gene TRBV6-2 or TRBV6-3; the D is unclear. The CDR3 covers 14 residues. The V and J ends lost 4 bases and 1 base respectively, with 10 bases between them. Germline lookup yields CDR1 MNHEY and CDR2 SVGEGT. The chain's CDR3 is CASSFPTANTEAFF. The CDR3 DNA reads TGTGCCAGCAGTTTCCCAACAGCGAACACTGAAGCTTTCTTT.

The chain has TRBV7-3 and TRBJ2-5; 8 bases align to TRBD1. The CDR3 has 17 amino acids. After removal of 5 bases from V and 0 bases from J, the junction contained 11 bases not matched to a gene. CDR1 SGHTA and CDR2 FQGTGA come from the germline V gene. This CDR3 reads CASSPIGQGADQETQYF. The CDR3 bases are TGTGCCAGCAGCCCCATAGGGCAGGGGGCTGACCAAGAGACCCAGTACTTC.

The chain uses TRBV19 and TRBJ2-7, with D possibly TRBD1 on 6 matching bases. Germline-derived CDR1 and CDR2 are LNHDA and SQIVND (reference sequence). V shed 3 bases and J shed 5 bases, with 20 bases lying between them. The CDR3 totals 16 residues. CDR3 nucleotide sequence: TGTGCCAGTAGTATTAGGGGGAGTGGGGGCCGCCACGAGCAGTACTTC. This codes for CASSIRGSGGRHEQYF.

The chain carries TRBV7-2 and TRBJ1-2, with TRBD1 as a possible D gene (6 bases). Germline V CDR1 and CDR2: SGHTA, FQGNSA. The CDR3 is 15 amino acids. Between the trimmed V and J ends, which lost 1 base and 3 bases, there was a span of 12 bases. For the CDR3, the DNA is TGTGCCAGCAGCTTAGACAGGGTGGAGTACTATGGCTACACCTTC. It translates to CASSLDRVEYYGYTF.

The chain carries TRBV15 and TRBJ2-1, with D perhaps matching TRBD2 (7 bases). Per germline, CDR1 LNHNV and CDR2 YYDKDF (reference sequence). Trimming left V 1 base short and J 8 bases short, with 15 bases between. The length of the CDR3 is 15 residues. CDR3 nucleotide sequence: TGTGCCACCAGCAGAGTGGAGGGAGGGGGGGATGAGCAGTTCTTC. Translating it yields CATSRVEGGGDEQFF.

This chain links TRBV6-5 with TRBJ1-3; 7 bases line up with TRBD1. The ends lost 2 bases at V and 8 bases at J; junction bases unmatched: 3. The V gene's germline CDR1 is MNHEY and CDR2 SVGAGI. This CDR3 is built from 13 residues. Written as DNA, the CDR3 is TGTGCCAGCAGTTACACAGGGGTCGACACCATATATTTT. Its translation is CASSYTGVDTIYF.

In regard to this clone: The sample carries other DNA sequences with the same CDR3. The chain links TRBV6-5 to TRBJ1-5; D not resolved. Trimming took 6 bases from V and 6 from J, leaving 6 bases between them. CDR1 is MNHEY, CDR2 SVGAGI, per germline. CDR3 size: 11 residues. This CDR3 reads CASSTSQPQHF. CDR3 in DNA: TGTGCCAGCAGCACAAGTCAGCCCCAGCATTTT.

The chain carries TRBV6-2 or TRBV6-3 and TRBJ2-1, with 11 bases lining up with TRBD2. Looked up from germline, CDR1 is MNHEY and CDR2 is SVGEGT. Germline trimming cut 4 bases from V and 6 bases from J; bases unmatched to any gene: 14. CDR3 length: 18 amino acids. CDR3 coding DNA: TGTGCCAGCAGTTTTGGGGGAGGAATAGCGGGAGGGCCCAATGAGCAGTTCTTC. Amino acid sequence: CASSFGGGIAGGPNEQFF.

The chain couples TRBV21-1 to TRBJ1-1. TRBV21-1 is marked as a pseudogene. This CDR3 spans 21 amino acids. For the CDR3, the DNA is TGTGCCAGCAGCAAGTTTGGAAGGTTACGGGGGGGGTCAAAGGATAACACTGAAGCTTTCTTT. The encoded protein is CASSKFGRLRGGSKDNTEAFF.

The chain uses TRBV6-5 and TRBJ2-7; D gene unclear. The V and J ends lost 7 bases and 1 base respectively, with 14 bases between them. CDR1 MNHEY and CDR2 SVGAGI come from the germline V gene. This CDR3 has 14 amino acids. CDR3 coding DNA: TGTGCCAGCACCGATCAAGAAACATCCTACGAGCAGTACTTC. Translating it yields CASTDQETSYEQYF.

V and J are TRBV7-9 and TRBJ1-2, with D perhaps matching TRBD1 (6 bases). Germline lookup yields CDR1 SEHNR and CDR2 FQNEAQ (reference sequence). Trimming took off 8 bases at V and 7 bases at J, with 20 bases between the two ends. CDR3 length: 14 amino acids. CDR3 residues: CASEIPSGGSGYTF. The CDR3 DNA reads TGTGCCAGCGAAATTCCAAGCGGGGGCTCTGGCTACACCTTC.

This sequence joins TRBV7-2 and TRBJ2-5; TRBD2 matches at 10 bases. CDR3 length: 16 residues. Germline trimming cut 5 bases from V and 4 bases from J; bases unmatched to any gene: 10. CDR1 SGHTA and CDR2 FQGNSA come from the germline V gene. CDR3 DNA: TGTGCCAGCAGCCCAGGGCCTAGCGGGGGAGGAGAGACCCAGTACTTC. Protein sequence: CASSPGPSGGGETQYF.

The V call is TRBV7-9, the J call TRBJ2-1, with a tentative D call TRBD1 (6 bases). The germline gives CDR1 SEHNR, CDR2 FQNEAQ (reference sequence). The V gene lost 5 bases and the J gene lost 5 bases, with 10 bases spanning the gap. This CDR3 has 13 residues. DNA for the CDR3: TGTGCCAGCAGCCTTGGACAGAACAATGAGCAGTTCTTC. It yields the protein CASSLGQNNEQFF. The whole variable domain, remainder taken from reference TRBV7-9 and TRBJ2-1, is DTGVSQNPRHKITKRGQNVTFRCDPISEHNRLYWYRQTLGQGPEFLTYFQNEAQLEKSRLLSDRFSAERPKGSFSTLEIQRTEQGDSAMYLCASSLGQNNEQFFGPGTRLTVL.

This rearrangement joins TRBV6-2 or TRBV6-3 to TRBJ1-6; 7 bases are a match to TRBD1. Germline lookup yields CDR1 MNHEY and CDR2 SVGEGT. The CDR3 length is 14 residues. The J segment lost 5 bases and the V segment lost 5 bases, leaving 3 bases of the junction unmatched. The CDR3 reads CASSSRGNNSPLHF. The CDR3, as DNA: TGTGCCAGCAGTAGCAGGGGGAATAATTCACCCCTCCACTTT.